These T cell receptor beta chains were read from a single sample in a study of blood T cells in healthy people across ages. TCRdb called the 5' RACE reads again in MiXCR, with one record for every CDR3 protein. The data contain about 1.4 million distinct CDR3 sequences, approximately 60% of them seen just once; the ten biggest clones take up approximately 7%. Sequencing input: blood. These receptors originate from a young man in good health. Each CDR3 is given with its conserved first and last residue. The D gene is left open where the match is weak. Rows may omit the clone size; those that give it use once, few, many or a size class.

clone size	D gene	V gene	J gene	CDR3 protein	CDR3 DNA
.	TRBD1	TRBV6-6	TRBJ2-7	CASSYSGQGQGADEQYF	TGTGCCAGCAGTTACTCGGGCCAGGGACAGGGGGCGGACGAGCAGTACTTC
few	TRBD2	TRBV5-1	TRBJ2-1	CASSLAGGPFNEQFF	TGCGCCAGCAGCTTGGCGGGAGGGCCTTTCAATGAGCAGTTCTTC
.	TRBD1	TRBV12-3/TRBV12-4	TRBJ1-2	CASNKQGLGYTF	TGTGCCAGCAACAAACAGGGGCTGGGCTACACCTTC
once	.	TRBV11-2	TRBJ2-1	CASSLGLGGVSYNEQFF	TGTGCCAGCAGCTTAGGACTAGGGGGGGTTTCCTACAATGAGCAGTTCTTC
.	.	TRBV28	TRBJ1-6	CASIPFSYNSPLHF	TGTGCCAGCATCCCTTTTAGCTATAATTCACCCCTCCACTTT
.	.	TRBV27	TRBJ2-7	CASRRQGGVGSEQYF	TGTGCCAGCAGGCGACAGGGCGGGGTCGGGAGCGAGCAGTACTTC
few	TRBD1	TRBV12-3/TRBV12-4	TRBJ2-7	CASSLGPGQGIGEQYF	TGTGCCAGCAGTTTAGGACCGGGACAGGGTATAGGCGAGCAGTACTTC
.	.	TRBV29-1	TRBJ2-3	CSVLAATNRIGDTQYF	TGCAGCGTTCTAGCCGCGACTAACCGGATAGGAGATACGCAGTATTTT
.	TRBD2	TRBV5-1	TRBJ2-3	CASRGPGRTDTQYF	TGCGCCAGCAGAGGGCCCGGGAGGACAGATACGCAGTATTTT
.	TRBD1	TRBV24-1	TRBJ2-1	CATSGDRGFVEQFF	TGTGCCACCAGTGGGGACAGGGGATTCGTTGAGCAGTTCTTC
.	.	TRBV2	TRBJ2-1	CASKRGNEQFF	TGTGCCAGCAAGAGAGGAAATGAGCAGTTCTTC
once	.	TRBV20-1	TRBJ2-7	CSVQRTYEQYF	TGCAGTGTACAGCGGACCTACGAGCAGTACTTC
few	.	TRBV20-1	TRBJ2-7	CSARGDQEPFYEQYF	TGCAGTGCTAGAGGGGATCAGGAACCCTTCTACGAGCAGTACTTC
.	.	TRBV4-3	TRBJ2-7	CASSQDRLVAEQYF	TGCGCCAGCAGCCAAGATAGGCTAGTTGCGGAGCAGTACTTC
.	.	TRBV6-5	TRBJ1-6	CASGNPGVPLHF	TGTGCCAGCGGAAACCCCGGGGTACCCCTCCACTTT
.	.	TRBV10-3	TRBJ2-3	CAIRQVGPDTQYF	TGTGCCATCCGACAGGTGGGCCCAGATACGCAGTATTTT
once	.	TRBV6-5	TRBJ2-1	CASNRGRVSYNEQFF	TGTGCCAGCAATAGGGGCAGGGTATCCTACAATGAGCAGTTCTTC
.	TRBD2	TRBV29-1	TRBJ2-3	CSLGTSGADTQYF	TGCAGCCTCGGGACTAGCGGGGCAGATACGCAGTATTTT
.	.	TRBV7-9	TRBJ2-7	CASSSTLDGTDALEQYF	TGTGCCAGCAGCTCGACCCTTGACGGGACTGATGCTTTAGAGCAGTACTTC
.	TRBD1	TRBV6-5	TRBJ2-7	CASSYITGGHEQYF	TGTGCCAGCAGTTACATCACAGGGGGGCACGAGCAGTACTTC
.	.	TRBV7-2	TRBJ2-1	CASSSGNYNEQFF	TGTGCCAGCAGCTCCGGGAACTACAATGAGCAGTTCTTC
.	.	TRBV5-1	TRBJ2-3	CANSLTGSADTQYF	TGCGCCAACAGCCTAACAGGGTCCGCAGATACGCAGTATTTT
.	TRBD2	TRBV12-3/TRBV12-4	TRBJ2-3	CASENLAGDGDTQYF	TGTGCCAGCGAGAATCTAGCGGGAGACGGGGATACGCAGTATTTT
.	TRBD1	TRBV6-6	TRBJ1-2	CASRLGQGNYGYTF	TGTGCCAGCAGACTAGGACAGGGGAACTATGGCTACACCTTC
.	.	TRBV25-1	TRBJ2-7	CASSEYGLGGSYEQYF	TGTGCCAGCAGTGAATATGGACTCGGAGGGTCCTACGAGCAGTACTTC
.	TRBD2	TRBV6-6	TRBJ2-1	CASSSAGTSGSSQFF	TGTGCCAGCAGTTCCGCCGGTACTAGCGGGAGTTCTCAGTTCTTC
.	.	TRBV20-1	TRBJ2-1	CSARGYGKTHGSYNEQFF	TGCAGTGCTAGAGGGTACGGTAAAACCCATGGGTCCTACAATGAGCAGTTCTTC
.	.	TRBV20-1	TRBJ2-7	CSADTTGGTTFYEQYF	TGCAGTGCGGATACGACAGGTGGAACTACCTTCTACGAGCAGTACTTC
.	.	TRBV7-8	TRBJ1-4	CAGSSTTGFTNEKLFF	TGTGCCGGCAGCAGCACAACAGGGTTCACTAATGAAAAACTGTTTTTT
.	.	TRBV7-2	TRBJ2-5	CASSLGGLADQETQYF	TGTGCCAGCAGCTTAGGGGGGCTAGCGGACCAAGAGACCCAGTACTTC
few	.	TRBV20-1	TRBJ1-2	CSAPRQFPYGYTF	TGCAGTGCTCCGAGACAGTTTCCCTATGGCTACACCTTC
few	TRBD1	TRBV29-1	TRBJ2-3	CSVELRGLNTQYF	TGCAGCGTTGAGCTCAGGGGGCTAAATACGCAGTATTTT
.	.	TRBV27	TRBJ2-7	CASGYGSFYEQYF	TGTGCCAGCGGGTACGGGAGTTTTTACGAGCAGTACTTC
few	.	TRBV11-2	TRBJ2-7	CASSLDGGRVYEQYF	TGTGCCAGCAGCTTAGATGGGGGCAGGGTCTACGAGCAGTACTTC
.	.	TRBV7-9	TRBJ1-4	CASSSPDGVQGTEKLFF	TGTGCCAGCAGCTCGCCGGACGGGGTGCAGGGCACTGAAAAACTGTTTTTT
few	.	TRBV6-5	TRBJ1-6	CASSRAGGGDNSPLHF	TGTGCCAGCAGCAGAGCCGGTGGCGGGGATAATTCACCCCTCCACTTT
.	.	TRBV29-1	TRBJ1-2	CSVDMMVHNYGYTF	TGCAGCGTTGATATGATGGTTCATAACTATGGCTACACCTTC
.	.	TRBV6-5	TRBJ2-2	CASIPMDGHPEELFF	TGTGCCAGCATCCCCATGGACGGACACCCGGAGGAGCTGTTTTTT
.	.	TRBV6-5	TRBJ1-1	CASSFSRANTEAFF	TGTGCCAGCAGTTTTTCCAGGGCGAACACTGAAGCTTTCTTT
.	.	TRBV7-9	TRBJ1-2	CASNMVGPNYGYTF	TGTGCCAGCAACATGGTGGGGCCGAACTATGGCTACACCTTC
few	.	TRBV29-1	TRBJ1-4	CSVKGADSNEKLFF	TGCAGCGTTAAAGGGGCGGATTCTAATGAAAAACTGTTTTTT
.	.	TRBV29-1	TRBJ1-2	CSVEDGNYYGYTF	TGCAGCGTTGAAGATGGGAATTACTATGGCTACACCTTC
.	.	TRBV5-1	TRBJ1-1	CASSLASYRVNTEAFF	TGCGCCAGCAGCTTGGCTAGCTATAGGGTGAACACTGAAGCTTTCTTT
.	.	TRBV20-1	TRBJ2-1	CSARPVNEQFF	TGCAGTGCTAGGCCCGTCAATGAGCAGTTCTTC
.	.	TRBV29-1	TRBJ1-2	CSVATGNYGYTF	TGCAGCGTAGCTACAGGAAACTATGGCTACACCTTC
.	.	TRBV6-5	TRBJ2-3	CASSPQRSSGRDTQYF	TGTGCCAGCAGTCCCCAGCGTTCATCGGGGCGGGATACGCAGTATTTT
.	.	TRBV7-2	TRBJ2-3	CASSLVSDFTDTQYF	TGTGCCAGCAGCTTAGTATCAGACTTCACAGATACGCAGTATTTT
.	TRBD1	TRBV6-2/TRBV6-3	TRBJ1-1	CASSARDRVNAEAFF	TGTGCCAGCAGTGCCCGGGACAGGGTGAACGCTGAAGCTTTCTTT
.	.	TRBV24-1	TRBJ2-3	CATTGGSSTDTQYF	TGTGCCACCACAGGAGGTTCTAGCACAGATACGCAGTATTTT
.	TRBD2	TRBV6-1	TRBJ2-7	CAIGRGVGEQYF	TGTGCCATCGGCCGGGGGGTCGGCGAGCAGTACTTC
.	TRBD2	TRBV6-1	TRBJ2-7	CASSEATSGRAYEQYF	TGTGCCAGCAGTGAAGCAACTAGCGGGAGGGCCTACGAGCAGTACTTC
once	.	TRBV27	TRBJ2-2	CASMRGTGELFF	TGTGCCAGCATGCGTGGCACCGGGGAGCTGTTTTTT
few	.	TRBV20-1	TRBJ2-1	CSASGYSYNEQFF	TGCAGTGCTAGCGGGTACTCCTACAATGAGCAGTTCTTC
.	TRBD2	TRBV14	TRBJ2-7	CASSLLGGRNQYF	TGTGCCAGCAGCCTCCTCGGCGGGAGAAACCAGTACTTC
once	.	TRBV19	TRBJ2-7	CASREGQFAYEQYF	TGTGCCAGTAGAGAAGGACAGTTCGCCTACGAGCAGTACTTC
few	.	TRBV4-2	TRBJ1-6	CASSQVLGSYNSPLHF	TGTGCCAGCAGCCAAGTTCTGGGCTCCTATAATTCACCCCTCCACTTT